This entry lists 15 T cell receptor beta chains sequenced from one sample in a study of T cells in Graves' hyperthyroidism and ophthalmopathy. Authors of the study amplified TCR beta CDR3 regions from RNA transcripts. The TCR CDR3 was amplified in a first-round RT-PCR using the HTBI primer set. Via MiXCR, TCRdb re-called the multiplex PCR reads, giving one row per CDR3 protein. Of 650,000 to 850,000 distinct CDR3 sequences in the sample, roughly 20% were seen once. Sequencing was done on a sample of blood. The receptors derive from a woman in her forties or fifties with Graves' hyperthyroidism that later progressed to Graves' ophthalmopathy.

This clonotype appeared a few times. The CDR3 loop is CSAARGAGGEDTEAFF. DNA for the CDR3: TGCAGTGCAGCCAGGGGGGCGGGGGGGGAGGACACTGAAGCTTTCTTT. The chain couples TRBV20-1 to TRBJ1-1, with TRBD1 identical over 7 bases. After removal of 6 bases from V and 3 bases from J, the junction contained 16 bases not matched to a gene. The CDR3 extends over 16 amino acids. Per germline, CDR1 DFQATT and CDR2 SNEGSKA (reference sequence).

In its sample, this clonotype was seen a few times. For the CDR3, the DNA is TGCGCCAGCAGCCAAGAACCGTTCGGGTTATCAGCGTCACCCCTCCACTTT. This sequence encodes CASSQEPFGLSASPLHF. V usage is TRBV4-1 and J usage is TRBJ1-6; D unresolved. Trimming pared 0 bases from V and 10 bases from J, leaving 19 bases between. This CDR3 has 17 amino acids. Looked up from germline, CDR1 is MGHRA and CDR2 is YSYEKL.

This clonotype was seen more than once but under ten times. The chain is built from TRBV6-1 and TRBJ1-5; D is uncertain. V gave up 2 bases and J gave up 4 bases, with 6 bases separating them. Germline V CDR1 and CDR2: MNHNS, SASEGT. The CDR3 is 13 residues long. This chain's CDR3 is CASSEFLNQPQHF. The CDR3 DNA reads as TGTGCCAGCAGTGAATTTTTGAATCAGCCCCAGCATTTT.

This clonotype was seen ten or more times. This CDR3 is CASSEASRVETQYF. The CDR3 nucleotides read TGTGCCAGCAGTGAAGCAAGTAGGGTAGAGACCCAGTACTTC. V gene TRBV6-1 combines with J gene TRBJ2-5; D unclear. V lost 0 bases, J lost 4 bases, and 9 bases lay in between. The germline CDR1 and CDR2 sequences are MNHNS and SASEGT. The CDR3 spans 14 residues.

This clonotype was seen only once. J is TRBJ1-1 and V is TRBV2, with D maybe TRBD1 (6 bases). CDR3 size: 15 residues. The germline V gene encodes CDR1 SNHLY and CDR2 FYNNEI. The germline V and J ends were trimmed by 1 base and 1 base, with 10 bases remaining between them. The CDR3 protein is CASSEVGTPNTEAFF. The CDR3 region has the DNA TGTGCCAGCAGTGAAGTCGGGACACCGAACACTGAAGCTTTCTTT.

This clonotype has only a few counts. The V and J genes are TRBV6-1 and TRBJ2-5; TRBD2 matches at 13 bases. CDR1 and CDR2 from the germline V gene are MNHNS and SASEGT. The CDR3 consists of 17 residues. J gave up 5 bases and V 4 bases, and 10 bases lay outside the gene matches. In DNA, the CDR3 is TGTGCCAGCAGTGCCCGACTAGCGGGGGGCCCAGGGGAGACCCAGTACTTC. Its protein is CASSARLAGGPGETQYF.

Many counts were recorded for this clonotype. The chain recombines TRBV3-1 with TRBJ2-1; 9 positions match TRBD2. The V gene end was trimmed by 1 base and the J gene end by 6 bases; junction bases not matched to a gene: 4. CDR3 length equals 15 residues. Germline values: CDR1 LGHDT, CDR2 YNNKEL (reference sequence). The CDR3 sequence is CASSQGTSVINEQFF. The CDR3 coding sequence is TGTGCCAGCAGCCAAGGGACTAGCGTTATCAATGAGCAGTTCTTC.

This clonotype was counted at least ten times. The chain combines TRBV6-1 with TRBJ2-2; D ambiguous. The CDR3 totals 13 residues. Trimming left V 2 bases short and J 0 bases short, with 1 base between. CDR1 MNHNS and CDR2 SASEGT come from the germline V gene. The CDR3, as DNA: TGTGCCAGCAGTGAACCGAACACCGGGGAGCTGTTTTTT. Translating gives CASSEPNTGELFF.

The chain carries TRBV12-3 or TRBV12-4 and TRBJ2-2; 11 bases are shared with TRBD1. Trimming cost V 5 bases and J 0 bases; bases outside gene matches: 5. CDR3 size: 17 residues. The CDR3 coding sequence is TGTGCCAGCAGTCCGGGACAGGGGGTACCGAACACCGGGGAGCTGTTTTTT. Amino acids: CASSPGQGVPNTGELFF.

This chain joins TRBV19 and TRBJ2-3; D perhaps matches TRBD1 (5 bases). Per germline, CDR1 LNHDA and CDR2 SQIVND (reference sequence). Trimming took off 3 bases at V and 2 bases at J, with 12 bases between the two ends. The length of the CDR3 is 15 residues. CDR3 bases: TGTGCCAGTAGTATGGCAGGGATGGACACAGATACGCAGTATTTT. It yields the protein CASSMAGMDTDTQYF.

In its sample, this clonotype was seen a few times. The gene calls are TRBV7-9 and TRBJ2-6; D is unclear. The V gene's germline CDR1 is SEHNR and CDR2 FQNEAQ (reference sequence). The V and J ends lost 1 base and 0 bases respectively, with 7 bases between them. The CDR3 spans 16 residues. CDR3 region: CASSLVVVSGANVLTF. CDR3 DNA sequence: TGTGCCAGCAGCTTAGTGGTCGTCTCTGGGGCCAACGTCCTGACTTTC.

A few counts support this clonotype. The junction departs from the called germline gene at one end, perhaps through a read error. CDR3 coding DNA: TGTGCTAGCAGCTTAGAGTGGACCCAAGAGACCCAGTACTTC. It encodes CASSLEWTQETQYF. The rearrangement uses TRBV7-7 and TRBJ2-5; D gene ambiguous. The CDR3 spans 14 residues. Germline-derived CDR1 and CDR2 are SSHAT and FNYEAQ (reference sequence).

The rearrangement links TRBV7-6 to TRBJ1-1; no firm D call. Germline V gives CDR1 SGHVS, CDR2 FNYEAQ. Trimming cost V 2 bases and J 0 bases, with 16 bases left between them. This CDR3 region has 17 residues. CDR3 DNA sequence: TGTGCCAGCAGCTTAAGCCCGGCCTCAAGCATGAACACTGAAGCTTTCTTT. It specifies CASSLSPASSMNTEAFF.

This rearrangement joins TRBV7-2 to TRBJ1-1; tentative D call: TRBD1 (6 bases). The CDR3 runs 15 residues. Germline CDR1 SGHTA, CDR2 FQGNSA. Deletions cut 1 base from V and 4 bases from J, with 13 bases between. For the CDR3, the DNA is TGTGCCAGCAGCTTAGTACTGGGGGCGCCCACTGAAGCTTTCTTT. Its translation is CASSLVLGAPTEAFF.

The sample holds a few counts of this clonotype. The chain carries TRBV20-1 and TRBJ2-2; D remains ambiguous. Deletions cut 3 bases from V and 0 bases from J, with 8 bases between. CDR3 length: 14 amino acids. Germline CDR1 and CDR2: DFQATT and SNEGSKA (reference sequence). CDR3: CSASFFANTGELFF. DNA of the CDR3: TGCAGTGCTAGTTTCTTTGCGAACACCGGGGAGCTGTTTTTT.